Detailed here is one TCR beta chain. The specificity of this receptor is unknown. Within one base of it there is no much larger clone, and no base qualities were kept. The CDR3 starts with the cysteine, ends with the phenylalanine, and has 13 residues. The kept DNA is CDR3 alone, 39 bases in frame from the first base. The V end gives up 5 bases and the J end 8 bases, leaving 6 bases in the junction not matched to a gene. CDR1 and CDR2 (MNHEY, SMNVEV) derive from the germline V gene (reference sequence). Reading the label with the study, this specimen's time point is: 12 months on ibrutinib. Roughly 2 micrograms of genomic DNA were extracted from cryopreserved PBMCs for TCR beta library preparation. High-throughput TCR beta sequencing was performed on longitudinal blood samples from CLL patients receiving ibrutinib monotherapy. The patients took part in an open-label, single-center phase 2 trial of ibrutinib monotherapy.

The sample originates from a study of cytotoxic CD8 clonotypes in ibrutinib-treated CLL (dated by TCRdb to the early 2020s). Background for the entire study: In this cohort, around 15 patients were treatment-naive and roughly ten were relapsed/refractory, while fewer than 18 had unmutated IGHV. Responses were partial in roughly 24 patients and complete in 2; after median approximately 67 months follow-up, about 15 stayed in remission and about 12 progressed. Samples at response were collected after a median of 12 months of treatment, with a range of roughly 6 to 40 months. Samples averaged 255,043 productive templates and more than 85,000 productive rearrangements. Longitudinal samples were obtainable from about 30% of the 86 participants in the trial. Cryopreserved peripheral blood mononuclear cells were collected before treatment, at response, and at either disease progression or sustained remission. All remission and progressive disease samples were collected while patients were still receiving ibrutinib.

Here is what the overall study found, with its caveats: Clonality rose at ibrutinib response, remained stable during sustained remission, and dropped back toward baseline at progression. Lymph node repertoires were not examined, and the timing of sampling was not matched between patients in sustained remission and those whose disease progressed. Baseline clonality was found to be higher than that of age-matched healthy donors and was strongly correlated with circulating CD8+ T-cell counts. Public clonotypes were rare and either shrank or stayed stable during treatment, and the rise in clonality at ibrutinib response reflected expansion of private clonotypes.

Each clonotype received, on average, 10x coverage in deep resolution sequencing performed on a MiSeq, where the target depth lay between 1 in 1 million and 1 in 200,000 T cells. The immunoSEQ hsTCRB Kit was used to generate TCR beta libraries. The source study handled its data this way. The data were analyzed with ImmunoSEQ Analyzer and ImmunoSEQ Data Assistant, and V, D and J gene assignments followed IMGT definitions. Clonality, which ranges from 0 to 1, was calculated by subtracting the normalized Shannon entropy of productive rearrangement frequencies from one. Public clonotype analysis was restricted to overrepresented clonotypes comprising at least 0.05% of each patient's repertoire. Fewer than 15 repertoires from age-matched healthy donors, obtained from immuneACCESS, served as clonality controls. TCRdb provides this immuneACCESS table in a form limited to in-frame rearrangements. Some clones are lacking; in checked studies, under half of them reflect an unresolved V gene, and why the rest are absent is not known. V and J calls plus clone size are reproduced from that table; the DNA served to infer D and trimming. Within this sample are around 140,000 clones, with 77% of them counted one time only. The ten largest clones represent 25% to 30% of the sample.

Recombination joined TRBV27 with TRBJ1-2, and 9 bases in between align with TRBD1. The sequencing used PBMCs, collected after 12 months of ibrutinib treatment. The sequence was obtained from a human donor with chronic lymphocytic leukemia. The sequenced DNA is TGTGCCAGCAGTAGAGGACAGGGGAAAGGCTACACCTTC. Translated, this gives CASSRGQGKGYTF.